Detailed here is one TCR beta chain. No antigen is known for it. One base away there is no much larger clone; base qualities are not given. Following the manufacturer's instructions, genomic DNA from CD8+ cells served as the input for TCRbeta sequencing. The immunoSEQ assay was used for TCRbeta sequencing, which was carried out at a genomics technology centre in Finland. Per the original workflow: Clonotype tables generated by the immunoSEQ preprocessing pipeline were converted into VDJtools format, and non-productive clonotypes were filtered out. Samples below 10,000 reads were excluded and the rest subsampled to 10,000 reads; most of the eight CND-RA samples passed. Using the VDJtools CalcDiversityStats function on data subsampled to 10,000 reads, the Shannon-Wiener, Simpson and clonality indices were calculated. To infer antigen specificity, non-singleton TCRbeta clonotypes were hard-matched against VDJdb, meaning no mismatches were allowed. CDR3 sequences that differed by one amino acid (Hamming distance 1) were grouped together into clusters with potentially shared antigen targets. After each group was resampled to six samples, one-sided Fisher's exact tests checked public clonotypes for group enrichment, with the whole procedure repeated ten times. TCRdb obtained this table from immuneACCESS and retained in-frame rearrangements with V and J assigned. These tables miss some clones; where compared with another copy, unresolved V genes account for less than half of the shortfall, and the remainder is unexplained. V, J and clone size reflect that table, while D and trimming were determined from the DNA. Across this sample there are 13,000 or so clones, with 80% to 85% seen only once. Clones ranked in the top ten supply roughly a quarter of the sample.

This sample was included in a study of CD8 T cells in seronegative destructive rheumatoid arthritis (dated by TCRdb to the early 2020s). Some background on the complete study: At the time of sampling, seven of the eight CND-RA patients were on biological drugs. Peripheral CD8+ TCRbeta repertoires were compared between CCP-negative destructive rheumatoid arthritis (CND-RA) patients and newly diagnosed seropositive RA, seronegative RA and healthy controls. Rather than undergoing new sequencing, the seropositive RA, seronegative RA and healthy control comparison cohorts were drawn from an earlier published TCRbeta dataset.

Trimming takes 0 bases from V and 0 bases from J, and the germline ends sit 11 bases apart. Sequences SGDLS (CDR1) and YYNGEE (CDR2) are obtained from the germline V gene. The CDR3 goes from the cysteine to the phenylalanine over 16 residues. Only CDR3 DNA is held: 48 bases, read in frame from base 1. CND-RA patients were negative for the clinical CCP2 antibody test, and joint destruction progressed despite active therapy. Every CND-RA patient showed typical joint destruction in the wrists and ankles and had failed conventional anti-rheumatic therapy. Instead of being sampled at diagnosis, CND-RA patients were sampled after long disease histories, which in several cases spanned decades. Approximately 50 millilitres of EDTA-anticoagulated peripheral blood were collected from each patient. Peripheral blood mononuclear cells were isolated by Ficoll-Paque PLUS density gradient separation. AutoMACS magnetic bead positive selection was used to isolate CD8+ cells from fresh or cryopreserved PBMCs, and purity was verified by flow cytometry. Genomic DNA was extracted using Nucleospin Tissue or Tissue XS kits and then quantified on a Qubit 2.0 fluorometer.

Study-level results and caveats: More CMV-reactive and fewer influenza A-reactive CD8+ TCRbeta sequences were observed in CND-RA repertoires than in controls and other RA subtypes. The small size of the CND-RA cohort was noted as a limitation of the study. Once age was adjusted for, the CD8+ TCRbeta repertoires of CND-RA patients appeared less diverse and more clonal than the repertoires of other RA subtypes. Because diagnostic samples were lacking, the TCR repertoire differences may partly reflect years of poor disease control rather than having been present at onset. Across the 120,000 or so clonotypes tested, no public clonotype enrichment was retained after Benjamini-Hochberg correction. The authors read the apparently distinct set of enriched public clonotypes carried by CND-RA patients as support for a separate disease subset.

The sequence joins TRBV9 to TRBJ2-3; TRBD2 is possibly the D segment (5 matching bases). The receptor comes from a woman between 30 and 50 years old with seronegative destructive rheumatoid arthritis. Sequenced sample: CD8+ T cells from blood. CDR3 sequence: CASSVGGLLSTDTQYF. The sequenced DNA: TGTGCCAGCAGCGTAGGAGGGCTACTTAGCACAGATACGCAGTATTTT.